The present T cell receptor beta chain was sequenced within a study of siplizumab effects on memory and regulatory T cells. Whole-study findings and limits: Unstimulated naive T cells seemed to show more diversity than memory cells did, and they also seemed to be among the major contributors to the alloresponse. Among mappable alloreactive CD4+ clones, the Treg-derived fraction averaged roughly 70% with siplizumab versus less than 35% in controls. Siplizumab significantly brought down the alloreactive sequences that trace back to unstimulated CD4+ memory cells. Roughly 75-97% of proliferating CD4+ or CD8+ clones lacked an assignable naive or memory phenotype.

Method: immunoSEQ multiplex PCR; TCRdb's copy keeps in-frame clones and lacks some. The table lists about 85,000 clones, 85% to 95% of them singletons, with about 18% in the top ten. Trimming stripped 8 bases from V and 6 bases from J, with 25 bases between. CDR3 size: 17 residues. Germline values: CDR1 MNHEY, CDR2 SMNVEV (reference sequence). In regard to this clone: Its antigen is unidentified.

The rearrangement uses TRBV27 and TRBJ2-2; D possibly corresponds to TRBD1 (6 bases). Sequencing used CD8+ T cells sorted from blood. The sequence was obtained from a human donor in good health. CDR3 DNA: TGTGCCAGCGGCGGACAGTGGAGTCAACTTGTCGCCGGGGAGCTGTTTTTT. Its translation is CASGGQWSQLVAGELFF.